Shown below are 9 T cell receptor beta chains from a single sample sequenced in a study of T cells in localized non-small cell lung cancer. Data came from immunoSEQ multiplex PCR; TCRdb stores just in-frame clones and leaves some out. The table has around 92,000 clones, just over 90% seen once. This sample comprised PBMCs, obtained before any cancer treatment. These receptors originate from a woman aged 40-70 years with stage II squamous cell lung carcinoma.

The chain links TRBV19 to TRBJ2-2; 7 bases are a match to TRBD2. Trimming at V came to 4 bases and at J to 1 base, leaving 6 bases not matched to a gene. Germline V gene lookup returns CDR1 LNHDA and CDR2 SQIVND (reference sequence). The CDR3 length is 16 residues. The chain's CDR3 is CASSTGLGQNTGELFF. CDR3 nucleotides: TGTGCCAGTAGTACCGGACTAGGGCAGAACACCGGGGAGCTGTTTTTT. The variable domain in full, with the rest retrieved from reference TRBV19 and TRBJ2-2, is DGGITQSPKYLFRKEGQNVTLSCEQNLNHDAMYWYRQDPGQGLRLIYYSQIVNDFQKGDIAEGYSVSREKKESFPLTVTSAQKNPTAFYLCASSTGLGQNTGELFFGEGSRLTVL.

The chain has TRBV6-1 and TRBJ1-2; 7 bases are shared with TRBD1. This CDR3 comprises 13 residues. Germline CDR1 reads MNHNS; CDR2 reads SASEGT. The V segment lost 5 bases and the J segment 7 bases; nucleotides outside the gene matches: 7. CDR3 nucleotides: TGTGCCAGCAGTCCTGACAGGGCTGGTGGCTACACCTTC. Translation: CASSPDRAGGYTF.

The chain uses TRBV27 and TRBJ1-4, with D unresolved. The CDR3 has 15 residues. The ends were cut back, 4 bases at V and 2 bases at J, with 11 bases in the middle. CDR1 and CDR2 from the germline V gene are MNHEY and SMNVEV (reference sequence). The CDR3 DNA follows: TGTGCCAGCAGTTCCTCGGAGAACACTAATGAAAAACTGTTTTTT. It encodes CASSSSENTNEKLFF.

This clone was counted a single time. The chain links TRBV6-1 to TRBJ1-3, with D hard to call. V was clipped by 7 bases and J by 0 bases, with 13 bases between them. The CDR3 contains 15 residues. Germline V lookup: CDR1 MNHNS, CDR2 SASEGT. CDR3 sequence: CASTPRGGSGNTIYF. For the CDR3, the DNA is TGTGCCAGCACCCCTCGGGGAGGCTCTGGAAACACCATATATTTT.

This rearrangement joins TRBV25-1 to TRBJ2-5; 10 positions match TRBD2. V gave up 1 base and J gave up 4 bases; unmatched junction bases: 3. The CDR3 length is 15 residues. Germline V gives CDR1 MGHDK, CDR2 SYGVNS. The CDR3 region is CASSESASGGETQYF. The DNA for the CDR3 is TGTGCCAGCAGTGAATCGGCTAGCGGGGGAGAGACCCAGTACTTC.

This chain links TRBV5-8 with TRBJ1-5; no reliable D call. Germline CDR1 reads SGHTS; CDR2 reads YDEGEE. The length of the CDR3 is 14 residues. V lost 0 bases to trimming and J lost 4 bases, with 8 bases between them. The CDR3 here is CASSLVLKNQPQHF. The CDR3 DNA sequence: TGTGCCAGCAGCTTGGTCCTAAAAAATCAGCCCCAGCATTTT.

The rearrangement joins TRBV5-1 to TRBJ1-1; D possibly corresponds to TRBD1 (5 bases). Germline CDR1 SGHRS, CDR2 YFSETQ. CDR3 size: 15 residues. Trimming left V 4 bases short and J 1 base short, with 14 bases between. CDR3 DNA: TGCGCCAGCAGCCCGGAGGGACGAACGAACACTGAAGCTTTCTTT. It yields the protein CASSPEGRTNTEAFF.

J is TRBJ2-3 and V is TRBV18; D uncertain. The ends were cut back, 2 bases at V and 3 bases at J, with 9 bases in the middle. In germline, CDR1 is KGHSH, CDR2 LQKENI. CDR3 size: 14 residues. CDR3 nucleotide sequence: TGTGCCAGCTCACCAGGCAAGGAAACAGATACGCAGTATTTT. Its protein is CASSPGKETDTQYF.

The chain combines TRBV19 with TRBJ1-5, with 7 positions matching TRBD1. Germline assignment: CDR1 LNHDA and CDR2 SQIVND (reference sequence). Losses at the gene ends were 7 bases for V and 5 bases for J; bases not matched to a gene: 11. The CDR3 runs 15 residues. The CDR3 sequence is CASTQLLGGHQPQHF. The CDR3 coding sequence is TGTGCCAGTACCCAACTACTAGGGGGCCATCAGCCCCAGCATTTT.